Each of the 26 T cell receptor beta chains below was sequenced from the same sample in a study of CD8+ T cells in alopecia areata. RNA extraction was followed by reverse transcription into cDNA, which acted as the sequencing template. The method was immunoSEQ multiplex PCR; TCRdb's version includes in-frame clones alone and lacks a portion of them. Of about 100,000 clones detected, just under 60% appear once; the ten largest clones hold about 16%. Treatment described: oral pan-JAK inhibitor, 5-10 mg twice daily. The material sequenced was CD8+ T cells sorted from blood, taken at approximately week 60, from a patient treated with tofacitinib. The receptors originated from a human donor with alopecia areata.

This clone was detected once. V and J are TRBV19 and TRBJ2-7; 8 bases align to TRBD1. V shed 6 bases, J shed 2 bases, and the junction held 6 bases outside the gene matches. The germline V gene encodes CDR1 LNHDA and CDR2 SQIVND (reference sequence). The CDR3 has 14 amino acids. The CDR3 region is CASSPPGQAYEQYF. DNA for the CDR3: TGTGCCAGTAGCCCCCCGGGACAGGCCTACGAGCAGTACTTC.

This clone occurred a few times. The chain combines TRBV15 with TRBJ2-6; D may be TRBD1 or TRBD2 (5 bases each). Per the germline V gene, CDR1 is LNHNV and CDR2 is YYDKDF (reference sequence). V lost 5 bases to trimming and J lost 0 bases, with 8 bases between them. The CDR3 has 15 amino acids. The CDR3, as DNA: TGTGCCACCAGCGGGACCGACTCTGGGGCCAACGTCCTGACTTTC. Translated, it gives CATSGTDSGANVLTF.

The chain joins TRBV29-1 to TRBJ1-5; 7 bases are shared with TRBD1. The CDR3 has 13 amino acids. J was trimmed by 6 bases and V by 7 bases; bases with no gene match: 9. Germline V gene lookup returns CDR1 SQVTM and CDR2 ANQGSEA. Written as DNA, the CDR3 is TGCAGCGCCACGACAGGGACCGGTCAGCCCCAGCATTTT. Translating gives CSATTGTGQPQHF.

The gene calls are TRBV5-6 and TRBJ2-1; perhaps D is TRBD1 or TRBD2 (5 bases each). Germline V gives CDR1 SGHDT, CDR2 YYEEEE. CDR3 size: 16 residues. V lost 1 base, J lost 0 bases, and 11 bases lay in between. The DNA of the CDR3 is TGTGCCAGCAGCTTGTTAACAGGACTCTCCTACAATGAGCAGTTCTTC. Translated: CASSLLTGLSYNEQFF.

The chain combines TRBV7-8 with TRBJ1-5; maybe TRBD1 (6 bases). The CDR3 loop spans 14 amino acids. With 5 bases removed from V and 6 bases from J, the gap between germline ends came to 14 bases. CDR1 SGHVS and CDR2 FQNEAQ come from the germline V gene. The CDR3 region is CASSPQDRIQPQHF. For the CDR3, the DNA is TGTGCCAGCAGCCCCCAAGACAGGATTCAGCCCCAGCATTTT.

This chain uses TRBV27 with TRBJ1-2; perhaps TRBD1 as D (5 bases). This CDR3 is built from 15 residues. The germline V gene has CDR1 MNHEY and CDR2 SMNVEV (reference sequence). V was trimmed by 2 bases and J by 4 bases, leaving 14 bases between them. The DNA for the CDR3 is TGTGCCAGCAGTTTAAGCGTCGGGGGATCCTATGGCTACACCTTC. Translating gives CASSLSVGGSYGYTF.

This chain connects TRBV27 to TRBJ1-2; 9 bases are a match to TRBD1. The length of the CDR3 is 13 residues. V trimming: 6 bases; J trimming: 7 bases; junction bases outside the gene matches: 6. Germline-derived CDR1 and CDR2 are MNHEY and SMNVEV (reference sequence). In DNA form, the CDR3 reads TGTGCCAGCAGCGACAGGGGGATGTTTGGCTACACCTTC. This gives the protein CASSDRGMFGYTF.

This clone was seen just once. The genes are TRBV30 and TRBJ1-2; D gene ambiguous. Germline V lookup: CDR1 GTSNPN, CDR2 SVGIG (reference sequence). V lost 1 base and J lost 6, with 6 bases in between. The CDR3 is 11 amino acids. The CDR3 DNA sequence: TGTGCCTGGAGTGACCGTGATGGCTACACCTTC. Its translation: CAWSDRDGYTF. Full variable domain (remainder filled in from reference TRBV30 and TRBJ1-2): SQTIHQWPATLVQPVGSPLSLECTVEGTSNPNLYWYRQAAGRGLQLLFYSVGIGQISSEVPQNLSASRPQDRQFILSSKKLLLSDSGFYLCAWSDRDGYTFGSGTRLTVV.

This clone came up a few times. The rearrangement uses TRBV27 and TRBJ2-1; the match to TRBD2 covers 10 bases. Germline V gives CDR1 MNHEY, CDR2 SMNVEV (reference sequence). This CDR3 is built from 14 residues. The junction had 5 bases not matched to a gene; V was cut back by 8 bases and J by 4 bases. The CDR3 DNA follows: TGTGCCAGCGGAGCGGGGGGGCCGTACAATGAGCAGTTCTTC. Translating it yields CASGAGGPYNEQFF.

This chain uses TRBV4-2 with TRBJ2-7; D unclear. V dropped 1 base and J dropped 7 bases, with 11 bases sitting between them. The length of the CDR3 is 13 residues. From germline, CDR1 is LGHNA and CDR2 YNFKEQ. The CDR3, as DNA: TGTGCCAGCAGCCAAGGGGTAGGTTCGGAGCAGTACTTC. Amino acids: CASSQGVGSEQYF.

The chain joins TRBV9 to TRBJ1-1, with D possibly TRBD1 on 5 matching bases. This CDR3 spans 18 amino acids. The V end was cut by 0 bases, the J end by 0 bases, with 18 bases between. The germline gives CDR1 SGDLS, CDR2 YYNGEE. In nucleotides, the CDR3 is TGTGCCAGCAGCGTAGCGGAAGGTAGGGGACGGTTGAACACTGAAGCTTTCTTT. Translated, it gives CASSVAEGRGRLNTEAFF.

The chain is built from TRBV27 and TRBJ1-5; D call uncertain. V lost 5 bases and J lost 6, with 14 bases in between. The CDR3 runs 14 residues. The V gene's germline CDR1 is MNHEY and CDR2 SMNVEV (reference sequence). CDR3 nucleotide sequence: TGTGCCAGCAGTATAGGCGCCAACGGTCAGCCCCAGCATTTT. It codes for CASSIGANGQPQHF.

This chain uses TRBV7-9 with TRBJ2-7; 11 bases align to TRBD1. V was pared by 3 bases and J by 4 bases, with 5 bases of the junction left unmatched. The CDR3 has 15 amino acids. Germline V CDR1 and CDR2: SEHNR, FQNEAQ (reference sequence). The CDR3 is CASSFQDRGPYEQYF. The CDR3 bases are TGTGCCAGCAGCTTTCAGGACAGGGGGCCATACGAGCAGTACTTC. Full variable domain (rest looked up from reference TRBV7-9 and TRBJ2-7): DTGVSQNPRHKITKRGQNVTFRCDPISEHNRLYWYRQTLGQGPEFLTYFQNEAQLEKSRLLSDRFSAERPKGSFSTLEIQRTEQGDSAMYLCASSFQDRGPYEQYFGPGTRLTVT.

The table lists this clone with a few counts. The genes are TRBV19 and TRBJ2-2; D may be TRBD1 (5 bases). CDR3 length: 15 residues. CDR1 is LNHDA and CDR2 is SQIVND in the germline V gene (reference sequence). Trimming stripped 7 bases from V and 4 bases from J, with 16 bases between. CDR3 coding DNA: TGTGCCAGTACTCTCGAAGGCAGGGCCACCGGGGAGCTGTTTTTT. This sequence encodes CASTLEGRATGELFF.

The chain employs TRBV7-9 and TRBJ2-6; possible D gene TRBD1, 5 bases. V was cut by 5 bases and J by 0 bases, with 11 bases left in between. Per the germline V gene, CDR1 is SEHNR and CDR2 is FQNEAQ (reference sequence). The CDR3 length is 16 residues. The CDR3 is CASSPPGFSGANVLTF. CDR3 nucleotide sequence: TGTGCCAGCAGCCCACCAGGGTTCTCTGGGGCCAACGTCCTGACTTTC. Complete variable domain (other parts from reference TRBV7-9 and TRBJ2-6): DTGVSQNPRHKITKRGQNVTFRCDPISEHNRLYWYRQTLGQGPEFLTYFQNEAQLEKSRLLSDRFSAERPKGSFSTLEIQRTEQGDSAMYLCASSPPGFSGANVLTFGAGSRLTVL.

This clone was seen once. The genes are TRBV30 and TRBJ2-1, with 9 bases that match TRBD1. Germline V lookup: CDR1 GTSNPN, CDR2 SVGIG (reference sequence). With V trimmed by 3 bases and J by 6 bases, 6 bases remained unmatched. The CDR3 loop spans 14 amino acids. The CDR3 DNA sequence: TGTGCCTGGAGCCCGGGACAGGGTAGCAATGAGCAGTTCTTC. Translated: CAWSPGQGSNEQFF.

The chain recombines TRBV5-6 with TRBJ2-3, with 14 bases matching TRBD2. The V gene end was trimmed by 6 bases and the J gene end by 6 bases; junction bases not matched to a gene: 6. Germline CDR1 and CDR2: SGHDT and YYEEEE. This CDR3 comprises 15 residues. This CDR3 reads CASKTSGGAFDTQYF. The CDR3 nucleotides read TGTGCCAGCAAGACTAGCGGGGGGGCCTTCGATACGCAGTATTTT.

This clone was seen a handful of times. The chain is built from TRBV6-5 and TRBJ2-1; TRBD2 is a possible D gene (5 bases). Germline CDR1 and CDR2: MNHEY and SVGAGI. The CDR3 has 13 residues. Trimming removed 5 bases from V and 5 bases from J, with 10 bases in between. CDR3 amino acids: CASSTYGDNEQFF. The CDR3 DNA sequence: TGTGCCAGCAGTACCTACGGGGACAATGAGCAGTTCTTC.

In this sample, this clone turned up a few times. The chain employs TRBV7-6 and TRBJ1-1; D might be TRBD1 (6 bases). The germline V gene has CDR1 SGHVS and CDR2 FNYEAQ. The CDR3 is made up of 13 amino acids. V lost 1 base and J lost 4, with 7 bases in between. CDR3 in amino acids: CASSLGGGTEAFF. The DNA of the CDR3 is TGTGCCAGCAGCTTAGGAGGGGGCACTGAAGCTTTCTTT.

V and J are TRBV2 and TRBJ2-5; no clear D. The germline gives CDR1 SNHLY, CDR2 FYNNEI. The CDR3 has 14 amino acids. Trimming removed 7 bases at V and 0 bases at J, with 12 bases between. CDR3 sequence (DNA): TGTGCCAGCATCCTCGGTCCGTACCAAGAGACCCAGTACTTC. Its protein is CASILGPYQETQYF.

This clone came up once. The chain is built from TRBV9 and TRBJ2-1, with 9 bases aligning to TRBD2. The CDR3 spans 17 residues. Germline V gene lookup returns CDR1 SGDLS and CDR2 YYNGEE. V lost 4 bases and J lost 5; bases outside the gene matches: 13. CDR3 coding DNA: TGTGCCAGCAGCTCCCTCGGGGCTAGCGGGGTTCACAATGAGCAGTTCTTC. Its protein is CASSSLGASGVHNEQFF.

The V gene is TRBV19, the J gene TRBJ1-2; possible D gene TRBD1, 5 bases. CDR1 and CDR2 from the germline V gene are LNHDA and SQIVND (reference sequence). The CDR3 runs 16 residues. Trimming removed 1 base at V and 0 bases at J, with 12 bases between. CDR3 loop: CASSIGQFPSNYGYTF. CDR3 in DNA: TGTGCCAGTAGTATAGGACAGTTCCCCTCTAACTATGGCTACACCTTC.

The gene calls are TRBV29-1 and TRBJ2-5; no definite D call. Germline values: CDR1 SQVTM, CDR2 ANQGSEA. Trimming stripped 6 bases from V and 4 bases from J, with 18 bases between. The CDR3 has 14 residues. CDR3 nucleotide sequence: TGCAGCGTCCCCCATTTCCGAGCCGGAGAGACCCAGTACTTC. This sequence encodes CSVPHFRAGETQYF.

There are a few counts of this clone. The chain carries TRBV4-2 and TRBJ2-7; a possible D gene is TRBD2 (5 bases). CDR1 LGHNA and CDR2 YNFKEQ come from the germline V gene. V shed 0 bases and J shed 5 bases, with 20 bases lying between them. The CDR3 is 17 amino acids. CDR3 sequence: CASSQDPAGQRAHEQYF. The CDR3 DNA is TGTGCCAGCAGCCAAGATCCGGCGGGCCAGAGGGCCCACGAGCAGTACTTC.

This sequence joins TRBV5-1 and TRBJ2-2; D gene unclear. Trimming shortened V by 0 bases and J by 5 bases, and 11 bases separated the two germline ends. CDR3 size: 15 residues. The germline CDR1 and CDR2 sequences are SGHRS and YFSETQ. The CDR3, as DNA: TGCGCCAGCAGCTTGGATGTAAGGGTGACCGGGGAGCTGTTTTTT. Translation gives CASSLDVRVTGELFF.

The chain carries TRBV30 and TRBJ2-5; tentatively, D is TRBD2 (5 bases). Germline assignment: CDR1 GTSNPN and CDR2 SVGIG (reference sequence). The CDR3 spans 13 residues. The V gene lost 5 bases and the J gene lost 5 bases, with 15 bases spanning the gap. This CDR3 reads CAWRGILQETQYF. DNA of the CDR3: TGTGCCTGGCGGGGTATCCTCCAGGAGACCCAGTACTTC.